These 4 T cell receptor beta chains originate from one sample sequenced in a study of TIL therapy for anti-PD-1-resistant metastatic lung cancer. Indicated time point: pre-treatment sample, taken before nivolumab and TIL therapy. The libraries were made with immunoSEQ v3. The table came from immunoSEQ multiplex PCR; TCRdb's copy has only in-frame clones and leaves some out. The table includes tens of thousands of clones, under 75% detected once. This specimen was blood, taken at baseline. These receptors were taken from a person aged 25-85 years with non-small cell lung cancer.

The chain has TRBV4-1 and TRBJ2-5; the D is unclear. CDR1 is MGHRA and CDR2 is YSYEKL in the germline V gene. V was trimmed by 3 bases and J by 10 bases, leaving 9 bases between them. The CDR3 consists of 11 residues. The chain's CDR3 is CASSQDPGQYF. The CDR3 DNA sequence: TGCGCCAGCAGCCAGGACCCGGGCCAGTACTTC.

The chain is built from TRBV5-4 and TRBJ2-3; 13 bases align to TRBD2. The germline V gene encodes CDR1 SGHNT and CDR2 YYREEE (reference sequence). The CDR3 totals 16 residues. Unmatched junction bases numbered 4, after V lost 4 bases and J lost 2 bases. CDR3 nucleotides: TGTGCCAGCAGCGCTGGACTAGCGGGAGTCACAGATACGCAGTATTTT. This sequence encodes CASSAGLAGVTDTQYF. Combining the CDR3 with reference TRBV5-4 and TRBJ2-3 gives the whole variable domain ETGVTQSPTHLIKTRGQQVTLRCSSQSGHNTVSWYQQALGQGPQFIFQYYREEENGRGNFPPRFSGLQFPNYSSELNVNALELDDSALYLCASSAGLAGVTDTQYFGPGTRLTVL.

The chain has TRBV14 and TRBJ2-7; TRBD2 aligns across 7 bases. V was pared by 1 base and J by 6 bases, with 3 bases of the junction left unmatched. The CDR3 has 13 amino acids. Germline loops: CDR1 SGHDN, CDR2 FVKESK. The CDR3 DNA is TGTGCCAGCAGCCAAGTCACTAGCGCCGAGCAGTACTTC. It codes for CASSQVTSAEQYF.

The V gene is TRBV7-3, the J gene TRBJ2-1; TRBD1 or TRBD2 may be the D gene (5 bases each). The V gene's germline CDR1 is SGHTA and CDR2 FQGTGA. Trimming removed 2 bases at V and 3 bases at J, with 11 bases between. The CDR3 spans 15 residues. CDR3 loop: CASSLDGAFYNEQFF. CDR3 DNA: TGTGCCAGCAGCTTAGACGGGGCCTTCTACAATGAGCAGTTCTTC.